The 11 T cell receptor beta chains listed next were all sequenced from one sample in a study of regulatory T cells in long-lasting Graves disease. iRepertoire HTBI primers and Arm-PCR of CDR3 regions built TCR beta libraries. TCRdb re-called the multiplex PCR reads through MiXCR, storing one row per CDR3 protein. Of 530,000 or so distinct CDR3 sequences detected, approximately 12% appear once; the ten largest clones hold over 7.5%. Indicated time point: newly diagnosed GD, antithyroid drugs for less than 3 months. The authors made the TCR library using RNA they extracted from PBMCs. This sample also appeared in a second study, on T cells in Graves' hyperthyroidism and ophthalmopathy.

Source: peripheral blood mononuclear cells (PBMCs), taken at new diagnosis, from a patient treated with antithyroid drugs. The receptors originated from a man in his thirties or forties with Graves disease.

As concerns this clonotype: A read error is possible here, since a much larger clone lies one base away. The genes are TRBV6-2 or TRBV6-3 and TRBJ1-5; D remains unclear. The CDR3 length is 14 residues. The V gene's germline CDR1 is MNHEY and CDR2 SVGEGT. Trimming took off 1 base at V and 4 bases at J, with 8 bases between the two ends. As DNA, the CDR3 is TGTGCCAGCAGTTACTTGAGGTCTAATCAGCCCCAGCATTTT. Its translation is CASSYLRSNQPQHF.

This clonotype was observed a handful of times. This is likely an artifact of a read error, given a far larger clone one base away. The genes are TRBV28 and TRBJ2-1; 8 nucleotides align to TRBD1. Germline V gene data show CDR1 as MDHEN and CDR2 as SYDVKM. The CDR3 spans 15 residues. V was clipped by 4 bases and J by 10 bases; unmatched bases: 12. DNA of the CDR3: TGTGCCAGCAGTTCCACGCCGGGACAGGAGTACGAGCAGTTCTTC. Translation: CASSSTPGQEYEQFF.

The sample holds a few counts of this clonotype. The chain has TRBV30 and TRBJ1-5; the match to TRBD1 covers 7 bases. Per the germline V gene, CDR1 is GTSNPN and CDR2 is SVGIG (reference sequence). The junction had 5 bases not matched to a gene; V was cut back by 5 bases and J by 4 bases. The CDR3 runs to 13 residues. Here the CDR3 reads CAWEQGMNQPQHF. CDR3 DNA: TGTGCCTGGGAACAGGGGATGAATCAGCCCCAGCATTTT.

The gene calls are TRBV2 and TRBJ2-3; the D gene is possibly TRBD2 (6 bases). Trimming cost V 0 bases and J 8 bases, with 9 bases left between them. This CDR3 spans 13 amino acids. Germline V gene data show CDR1 as SNHLY and CDR2 as FYNNEI. The CDR3 coding sequence is TGTGCCAGCAGTGAAGCGGTGGGAGGTACGCAGTATTTT. Protein sequence: CASSEAVGGTQYF.

The sample holds many counts of this clonotype. The rearrangement uses TRBV24-1 and TRBJ2-7, with D uncertain. Per the germline V gene, CDR1 is KGHDR and CDR2 is SFDVKD. The CDR3 sequence is 13 residues long. V lost 1 base and J lost 3, with 6 bases in between. The CDR3 nucleotides are TGTGCCACCAGTGATTTTTGGGGCTACGAGCAGTACTTC. It yields the protein CATSDFWGYEQYF.

This clonotype was seen a few times. The chain links TRBV18 to TRBJ1-4, with TRBD1 matching over 7 bases. The V gene's germline CDR1 is KGHSH and CDR2 LQKENI. The CDR3 length is 15 residues. Trimming took 6 bases from V and 4 from J; bases not matched to a gene: 8. The CDR3 nucleotides are TGTGCCAGCTCTCCCGGACAGGACCGTAATGAAAAACTGTTTTTT. This translates into CASSPGQDRNEKLFF.

The chain employs TRBV11-3 and TRBJ2-1, with D perhaps TRBD1 (5 bases). V was pared by 0 bases and J by 12 bases, with 12 bases between. The CDR3 length is 13 residues. From germline, CDR1 is SGHNT and CDR2 YENEEA. The CDR3 region has the DNA TGTGCCAGCAGCTTAGATGAGGACATGGGGCAGTTCTTC. Its translation is CASSLDEDMGQFF. The whole variable domain, remainder taken from reference TRBV11-3 and TRBJ2-1, is EAGVVQSPRYKIIEKKQPVAFWCNPISGHNTLYWYLQNLGQGPELLIRYENEEAVDDSQLPKDRFSAERLKGVDSTLKIQPAELGDSAVYLCASSLDEDMGQFFGPGTRLTVL.

This clonotype showed up just a few times. The V and J genes are TRBV20-1 and TRBJ2-1; 9 nucleotides align to TRBD1. Germline V gene sequence: CDR1 DFQATT, CDR2 SNEGSKA (reference sequence). The CDR3 sequence is 15 residues long. Trimming at V came to 8 bases and at J to 1 base, leaving 9 bases not matched to a gene. This chain's CDR3 is CSTDRTGASYNEQFF. The CDR3 DNA sequence: TGCAGTACAGATCGGACAGGGGCTTCCTACAATGAGCAGTTCTTC.

This clonotype was seen a handful of times. The chain links TRBV2 to TRBJ2-7; TRBD1 matches 7 bases. Germline V gives CDR1 SNHLY, CDR2 FYNNEI. V dropped 6 bases and J dropped 3; count of bases not matched to a gene: 14. This CDR3 has 16 amino acids. CDR3 bases: TGTGCCAGCAGGGGTTCCGAAGGGGGCAGAGTCTACGAGCAGTACTTC. It yields the protein CASRGSEGGRVYEQYF. The full variable domain, with the rest looked up from reference TRBV2 and TRBJ2-7, is EPEVTQTPSHQVTQMGQEVILRCVPISNHLYFYWYRQILGQKVEFLVSFYNNEISEKSEIFDDQFSVERPDGSNFTLKIRSTKLEDSAMYFCASRGSEGGRVYEQYFGPGTRLTVT.

This clonotype was picked up many times. The chain links TRBV5-1 to TRBJ2-7; D may correspond to TRBD1 or TRBD2 (5 bases each). The V and J ends lost 0 bases and 5 bases respectively, with 18 bases between them. Germline CDR1 is SGHRS and CDR2 is YFSETQ. This CDR3 is built from 16 residues. The CDR3 sequence is CASSLGGTPNVDEQYF. In DNA form, the CDR3 reads TGCGCCAGCAGCTTGGGAGGGACCCCCAACGTGGACGAGCAGTACTTC.

This clonotype was found a few times. The chain couples TRBV6-1 to TRBJ2-3; 7 bases align to TRBD1. Germline CDR1 is MNHNS and CDR2 is SASEGT. The CDR3 sequence is 15 residues long. V trimming: 4 bases; J trimming: 4 bases; junction bases outside the gene matches: 8. In nucleotides, the CDR3 is TGTGCCAGCAGTGTAACACAGGGGATCGCAGATACGCAGTATTTT. Translation gives CASSVTQGIADTQYF.